This T cell receptor delta chain is drawn from a study of gamma-delta chains in newborns, infants, children. The CDR3 is 25 residues long, counting both termini. Germline CDR1 and CDR2: TVYSNPD and GDNSRS (reference sequence). This clone rates as medium-sized. The DNA is omitted, as the CDR3 cannot be located on it reliably, and the CDR3 follows TCRdb's listing. Other DNA sequences of this sample code for an identical CDR3. TCRdb reanalyzed the reads using CATT. The data show thousands of delta-chain clones, with approximately 14% seen just once and 23% held by the top ten. The starting material was blood, obtained at baseline. The V and J genes are TRDV3 and TRDJ1; no DNA check was done on the table's D call, TRDD3. The receptor comes from a child who was a newborn, infant or young child, either healthy, febrile or measles-vaccinated (not recorded which). The chain's CDR3 is CASRPSYDPNLGDTRIYGCTDKLIF.